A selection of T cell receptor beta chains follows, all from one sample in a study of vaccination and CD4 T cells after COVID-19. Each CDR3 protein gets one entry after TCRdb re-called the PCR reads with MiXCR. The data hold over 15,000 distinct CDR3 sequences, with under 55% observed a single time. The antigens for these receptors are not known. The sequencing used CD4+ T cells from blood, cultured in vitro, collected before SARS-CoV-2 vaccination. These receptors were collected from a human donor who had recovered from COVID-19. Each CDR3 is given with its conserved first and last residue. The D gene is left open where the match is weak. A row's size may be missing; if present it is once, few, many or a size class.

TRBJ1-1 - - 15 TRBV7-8 TGTGCCAGCAGCTCCACGGGGGTTTTGAACACTGAAGCTTTCTTT CASSSTGVLNTEAFF
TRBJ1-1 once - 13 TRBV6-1 TGTGCCAGCCGAAAGGGGGAGGGCACTGAAGCTTTCTTT CASRKGEGTEAFF
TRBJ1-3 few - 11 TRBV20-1 TGCAGTGCTAGAGGGGGAAACACCATATATTTT CSARGGNTIYF
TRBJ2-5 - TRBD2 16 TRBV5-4 TGTGCCAGCAGCCTGCGGGAGGTAGCGGCCCACGAGACCCAGTACTTC CASSLREVAAHETQYF
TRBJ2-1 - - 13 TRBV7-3 TGTGCCAGCAGCTTCAACATCGGGAATGAGCAGTTCTTC CASSFNIGNEQFF
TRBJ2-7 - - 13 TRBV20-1 TGCAGTGCCCCCCGGGCCGGTGGAAACGAGCAGTACTTC CSAPRAGGNEQYF
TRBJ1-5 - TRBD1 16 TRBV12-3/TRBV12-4 TGTGCCAGCAGTCCGCATGAAACAGGGGGTTTACAGCCCCAGCATTTT CASSPHETGGLQPQHF
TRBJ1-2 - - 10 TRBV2 TGTGCCAGCAGTGGACTTGGCTACACCTTC CASSGLGYTF
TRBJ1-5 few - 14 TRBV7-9 TGTGCCAGCAGCTTAGGAGGGGGCAATCAGCCCCAGCATTTT CASSLGGGNQPQHF
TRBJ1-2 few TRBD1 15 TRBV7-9 TGTGCCAGCAGCCCCCTATCCGGACAGGGCACGGGCTACACCTTC CASSPLSGQGTGYTF
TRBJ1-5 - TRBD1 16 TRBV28 TGTGCCAGCAGTTTCTGGGGACAGGGCACGCAACAGCCCCAGCATTTT CASSFWGQGTQQPQHF
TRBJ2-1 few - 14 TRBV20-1 TGCAGTGCTAGAGATGAGGGGTCCAGCAATGAGCAGTTCTTC CSARDEGSSNEQFF
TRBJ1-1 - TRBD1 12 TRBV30 TGTGCCTGGAGTCGACAGGGATCTGAAGCTTTCTTT CAWSRQGSEAFF
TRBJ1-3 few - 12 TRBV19 TGTGCCAGTAGTTTTCCTGGAAACACCATATATTTT CASSFPGNTIYF
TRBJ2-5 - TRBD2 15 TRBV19 TGTGCCAGTAGTAAACTAGCGGGGGGGCCGGAGACCCAGTACTTC CASSKLAGGPETQYF
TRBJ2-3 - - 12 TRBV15 TGTGCCACCAGCAGACCCCGGGAGACGCAGTATTTT CATSRPRETQYF
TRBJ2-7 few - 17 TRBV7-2 TGTGCCAGCAGCTTAGACACTCGCAGGGCCTCTAGGAGGGAGCAGTACTTC CASSLDTRRASRREQYF
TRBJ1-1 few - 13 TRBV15 TGTGCCACCAGCAGATTATTAAGGGTTGAAGCTTTCTTT CATSRLLRVEAFF
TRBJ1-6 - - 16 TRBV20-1 TGCAGTGCTGGGACCGACAGGAGCTCCTATAATTCACCCCTCCACTTT CSAGTDRSSYNSPLHF
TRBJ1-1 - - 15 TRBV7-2 TGTGCCAGCAGCTTAGGGCCAGGGATGAACACTGAAGCTTTCTTT CASSLGPGMNTEAFF
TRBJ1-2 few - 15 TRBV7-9 TGTGCCAGCAGCTTAGGAGGGGAAGGGAACTATGGCTACACCTTC CASSLGGEGNYGYTF
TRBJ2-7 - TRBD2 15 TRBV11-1 TGTGCCAGCAGCTCGGGGACTAGCGGGAGCCACGAGCAGTACTTC CASSSGTSGSHEQYF
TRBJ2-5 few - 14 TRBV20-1 TGCAGTGCGGTTCCTGGTCTGGGGGAAGAGACCCAGTACTTC CSAVPGLGEETQYF